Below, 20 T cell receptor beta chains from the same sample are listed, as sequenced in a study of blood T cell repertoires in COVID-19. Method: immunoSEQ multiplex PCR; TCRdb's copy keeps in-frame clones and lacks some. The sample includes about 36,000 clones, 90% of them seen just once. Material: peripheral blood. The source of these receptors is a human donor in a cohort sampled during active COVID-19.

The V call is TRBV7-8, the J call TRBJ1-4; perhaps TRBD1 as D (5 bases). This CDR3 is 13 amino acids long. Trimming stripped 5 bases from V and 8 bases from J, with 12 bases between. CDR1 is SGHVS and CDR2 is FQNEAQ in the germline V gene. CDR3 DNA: TGTGCCAGCAGCCGAAGCGACAGCGAAAAACTGTTTTTT. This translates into CASSRSDSEKLFF. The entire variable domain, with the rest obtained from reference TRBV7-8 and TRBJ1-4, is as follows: GAGVSQSPRYKVAKRGQDVALRCDPISGHVSLFWYQQALGQGPEFLTYFQNEAQLDKSGLPSDRFFAERPEGSVSTLKIQRTQQEDSAVYLCASSRSDSEKLFFGSGTQLSVL.

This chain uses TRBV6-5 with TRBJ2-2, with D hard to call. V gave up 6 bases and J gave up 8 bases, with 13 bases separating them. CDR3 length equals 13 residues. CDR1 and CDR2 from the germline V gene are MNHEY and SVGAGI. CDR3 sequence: CASRRLVTGELFF. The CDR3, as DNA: TGTGCCAGCAGGCGCCTCGTAACGGGGGAGCTGTTTTTT.

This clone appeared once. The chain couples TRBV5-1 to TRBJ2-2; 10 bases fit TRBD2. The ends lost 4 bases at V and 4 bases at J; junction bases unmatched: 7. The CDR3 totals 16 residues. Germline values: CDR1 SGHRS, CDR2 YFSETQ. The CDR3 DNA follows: TGCGCCAGCAGCCCCAGCGGGAGGGCCCCCACCGGGGAGCTGTTTTTT. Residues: CASSPSGRAPTGELFF.

Here the CDR3 reads CASSARTGGLETQYF. CDR3 DNA: TGTGCCAGCAGCGCCCGGACAGGGGGCTTGGAGACCCAGTACTTC. This chain links TRBV13 with TRBJ2-5, with 11 nucleotides matching TRBD1. J was trimmed by 5 bases and V by 5 bases; bases with no gene match: 7. The CDR3 spans 15 residues. CDR1 and CDR2 from the germline V gene are PRHDT and FYEKMQ (reference sequence).

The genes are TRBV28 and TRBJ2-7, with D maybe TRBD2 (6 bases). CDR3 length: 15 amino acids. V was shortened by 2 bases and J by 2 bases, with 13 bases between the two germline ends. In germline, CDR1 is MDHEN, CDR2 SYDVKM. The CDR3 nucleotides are TGTGCCAGCAGTTTAAGTCTGACGGGGGCCTACGAGCAGTACTTC. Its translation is CASSLSLTGAYEQYF.

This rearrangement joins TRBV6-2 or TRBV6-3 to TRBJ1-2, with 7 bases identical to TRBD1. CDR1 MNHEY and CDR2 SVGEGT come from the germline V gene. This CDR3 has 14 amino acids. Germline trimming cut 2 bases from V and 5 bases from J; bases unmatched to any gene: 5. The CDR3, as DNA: TGTGCCAGCAGTTACGCAGGGGGAAGGTATGGCTACACCTTC. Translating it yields CASSYAGGRYGYTF.

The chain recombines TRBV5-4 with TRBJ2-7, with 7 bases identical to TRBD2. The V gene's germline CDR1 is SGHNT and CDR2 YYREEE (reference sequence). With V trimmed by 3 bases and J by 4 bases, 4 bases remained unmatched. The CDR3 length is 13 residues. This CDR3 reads CASSWAGAYEQYF. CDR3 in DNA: TGTGCCAGCAGCTGGGCGGGAGCGTACGAGCAGTACTTC. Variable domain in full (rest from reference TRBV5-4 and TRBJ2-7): ETGVTQSPTHLIKTRGQQVTLRCSSQSGHNTVSWYQQALGQGPQFIFQYYREEENGRGNFPPRFSGLQFPNYSSELNVNALELDDSALYLCASSWAGAYEQYFGPGTRLTVT.

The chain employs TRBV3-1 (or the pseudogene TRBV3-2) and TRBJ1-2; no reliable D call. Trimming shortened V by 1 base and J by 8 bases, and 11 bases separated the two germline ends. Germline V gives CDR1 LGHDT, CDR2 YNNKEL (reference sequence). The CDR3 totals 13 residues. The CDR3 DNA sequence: TGTGCCAGCAGCCAAGTACCTGGTCAGGGCTACACCTTC. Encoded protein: CASSQVPGQGYTF.

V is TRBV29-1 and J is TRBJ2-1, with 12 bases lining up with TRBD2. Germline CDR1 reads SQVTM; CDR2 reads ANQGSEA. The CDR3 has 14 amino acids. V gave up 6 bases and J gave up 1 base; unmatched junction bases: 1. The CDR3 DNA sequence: TGCAGCGTGACTAGCGGGGGTTCCTACAATGAGCAGTTCTTC. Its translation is CSVTSGGSYNEQFF.

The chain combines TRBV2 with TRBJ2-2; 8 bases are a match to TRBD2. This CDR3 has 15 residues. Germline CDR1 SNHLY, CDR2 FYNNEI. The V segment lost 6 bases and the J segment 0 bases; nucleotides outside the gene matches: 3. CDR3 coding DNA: TGTGCCAGCAGGGTACTAGCGGCGAACACCGGGGAGCTGTTTTTT. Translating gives CASRVLAANTGELFF.

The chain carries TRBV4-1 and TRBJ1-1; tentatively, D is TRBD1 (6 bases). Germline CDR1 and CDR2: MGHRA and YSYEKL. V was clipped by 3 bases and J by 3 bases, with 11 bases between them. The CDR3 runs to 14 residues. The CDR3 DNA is TGCGCCAGCAGCCACTTGGACAGAGACACTGAAGCTTTCTTT. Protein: CASSHLDRDTEAFF.

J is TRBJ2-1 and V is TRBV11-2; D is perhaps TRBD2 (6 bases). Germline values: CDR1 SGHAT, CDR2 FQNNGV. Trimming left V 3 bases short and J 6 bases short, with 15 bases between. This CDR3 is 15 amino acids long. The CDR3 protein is CASSFTGRGSNEQFF. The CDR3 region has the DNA TGTGCCAGCAGCTTTACCGGGCGGGGCTCCAATGAGCAGTTCTTC.

CDR3 residues: CASSLGGGRVVEQYF. In nucleotides, the CDR3 is TGTGCCAGCAGTTTAGGCGGGGGGCGAGTGGTCGAGCAGTACTTC. The V and J genes are TRBV27 and TRBJ2-7; 8 nucleotides agree with TRBD2. This CDR3 spans 15 amino acids. The V gene end was trimmed by 2 bases and the J gene end by 6 bases; junction bases not matched to a gene: 9. Germline assignment: CDR1 MNHEY and CDR2 SMNVEV (reference sequence).

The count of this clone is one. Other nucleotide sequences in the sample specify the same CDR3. CDR3 sequence reads: CASSSRQGANSPLHF. In DNA, the CDR3 is TGTGCCAGCAGCTCACGGCAGGGCGCGAATTCACCCCTCCACTTT. This sequence joins TRBV21-1 and TRBJ1-6; the table's TRBD1 call for D was not verified on the DNA. TRBV21-1 is reported as a pseudogene. The length of the CDR3 is 15 residues.

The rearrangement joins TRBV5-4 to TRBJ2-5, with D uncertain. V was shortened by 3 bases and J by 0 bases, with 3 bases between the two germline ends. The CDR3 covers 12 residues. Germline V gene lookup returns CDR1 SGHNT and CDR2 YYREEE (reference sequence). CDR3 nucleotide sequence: TGTGCCAGCAGCTCGTACCAAGAGACCCAGTACTTC. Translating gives CASSSYQETQYF.

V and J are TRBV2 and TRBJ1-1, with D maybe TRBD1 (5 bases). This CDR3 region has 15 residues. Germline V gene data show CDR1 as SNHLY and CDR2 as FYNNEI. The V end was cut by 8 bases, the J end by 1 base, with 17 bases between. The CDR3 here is CASVWGSQPNTEAFF. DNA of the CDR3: TGTGCCAGCGTCTGGGGCTCGCAGCCGAACACTGAAGCTTTCTTT.

The CDR3 spells CASSDSGGNQPQHF. Here the CDR3 DNA reads TGTGCCAGCAGTGATTCGGGAGGGAATCAGCCCCAGCATTTT. This sequence joins TRBV2 and TRBJ1-5; D gene unclear. The CDR3 consists of 14 residues. CDR1 SNHLY and CDR2 FYNNEI come from the germline V gene. V was cut by 3 bases and J by 4 bases, with 10 bases left in between.

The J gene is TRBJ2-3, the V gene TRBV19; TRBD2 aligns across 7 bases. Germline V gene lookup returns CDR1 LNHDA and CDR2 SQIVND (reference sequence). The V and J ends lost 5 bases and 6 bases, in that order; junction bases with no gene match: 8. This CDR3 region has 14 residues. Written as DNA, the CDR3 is TGTGCCAGTAGTGCCCGACCCGGGAGGGATACGCAGTATTTT. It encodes CASSARPGRDTQYF.

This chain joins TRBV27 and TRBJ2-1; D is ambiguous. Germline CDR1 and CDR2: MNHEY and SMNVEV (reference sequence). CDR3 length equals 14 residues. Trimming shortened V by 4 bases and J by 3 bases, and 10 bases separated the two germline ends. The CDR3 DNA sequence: TGTGCCAGCAGTTCCCTAGTAGGCTACAATGAGCAGTTCTTC. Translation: CASSSLVGYNEQFF.

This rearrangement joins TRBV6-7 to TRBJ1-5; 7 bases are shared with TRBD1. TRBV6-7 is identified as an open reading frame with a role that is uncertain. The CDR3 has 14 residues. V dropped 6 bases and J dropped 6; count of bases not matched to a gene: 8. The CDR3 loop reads CASRRQGRFQPQHF. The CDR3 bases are TGTGCCAGCAGACGACAGGGTCGGTTTCAGCCCCAGCATTTT.